The 21 T cell receptor beta chains given below trace back to one sample, sequenced in a study of cytomegalovirus exposure and HLA in healthy donors. The PCR used 60 Vbeta and 13 Jbeta primers. Repertoires were generated with immunoSEQ multiplex PCR, while TCRdb's copy carries only in-frame clones and drops some. The table shows just over 200,000 clones, with around 85% occurring only once. Source material: PBMCs. These receptors originate from a man between 45 and 60 years old in good health and CMV-seronegative.

This clone has just one count. This sequence joins TRBV25-1 and TRBJ1-4; D is possibly TRBD1 (5 bases). The CDR3 consists of 15 residues. The germline V gene encodes CDR1 MGHDK and CDR2 SYGVNS. The V end was cut by 6 bases, the J end by 7 bases, with 18 bases between. CDR3 in DNA: TGTGCCAGCAGCCGGACAATCCCCCGCGGTGAAAAACTGTTTTTT. This gives the protein CASSRTIPRGEKLFF.

This rearrangement joins TRBV7-2 to TRBJ2-7; D is perhaps TRBD1 (5 bases). Germline CDR1 and CDR2: SGHTA and FQGNSA. Trimming pared 5 bases from V and 6 bases from J, leaving 14 bases between. The CDR3 loop spans 13 amino acids. DNA of the CDR3: TGTGCCAGCAGCGAATACAGGTTTCGCGAGCAGTACTTC. This encodes CASSEYRFREQYF.

Comments on this clone: At the DNA level, this CDR3 is encoded by other sequences in the same sample as well. The chain recombines TRBV4-1 with TRBJ2-1, with TRBD2 matching 10 bases. The germline CDR1 and CDR2 sequences are MGHRA and YSYEKL. The CDR3 runs 16 residues. Trimming took 4 bases from V and 3 from J; bases not matched to a gene: 6. This chain's CDR3 is CASSRKGTSDYNEQFF. The CDR3 DNA is TGCGCCAGCAGCCGTAAGGGGACTAGCGACTACAATGAGCAGTTCTTC.

The CDR3 bases are TGTGCCAGCAGCGACAGGGGGAGAGGCACAGATACGCAGTATTTT. It encodes CASSDRGRGTDTQYF. The chain links TRBV6-6 to TRBJ2-3; 9 nucleotides line up with TRBD1. V dropped 6 bases and J dropped 1; count of bases not matched to a gene: 5. The CDR3 is 15 amino acids. Germline CDR1 and CDR2: MNHNY and SVGAGI (reference sequence).

The chain joins TRBV7-2 to TRBJ1-5; 10 bases align to TRBD1. The V and J ends lost 4 bases and 7 bases, in that order; junction bases with no gene match: 1. The length of the CDR3 is 13 residues. The germline V gene has CDR1 SGHTA and CDR2 FQGNSA. CDR3 sequence: CASSSDRGQPQHF. The CDR3 nucleotides are TGTGCCAGCAGCTCGGACAGGGGGCAGCCCCAGCATTTT.

The chain carries TRBV28 and TRBJ1-1; 10 bases line up with TRBD1. Per the germline V gene, CDR1 is MDHEN and CDR2 is SYDVKM. The J segment lost 5 bases and the V segment lost 8 bases, leaving 8 bases of the junction unmatched. This CDR3 has 14 residues. Here the CDR3 reads CASRDRGPWTEAFF. CDR3 in DNA: TGTGCCAGCCGGGACAGGGGCCCTTGGACTGAAGCTTTCTTT.

This clone was counted a single time. V is TRBV6-5 and J is TRBJ1-2; D gene uncertain. CDR1 is MNHEY, CDR2 SVGAGI, per germline. CDR3 length: 14 amino acids. V was cut by 4 bases and J by 2 bases, with 11 bases left in between. The CDR3 DNA sequence: TGTGCCAGCAGTTCTCCGGGTATGAACTATGGCTACACCTTC. The encoded protein is CASSSPGMNYGYTF.

V and J are TRBV4-1 and TRBJ2-1, with D uncertain. The CDR3 totals 14 residues. In germline, CDR1 is MGHRA, CDR2 YSYEKL. V lost 1 base and J 13 bases, leaving 17 bases between the germline ends. The CDR3 reads CASSQGGLVGLQFF. CDR3 sequence (DNA): TGCGCCAGCAGCCAAGGAGGATTAGTGGGTCTCCAGTTCTTC.

The V gene is TRBV5-1, the J gene TRBJ2-1; D might be TRBD2 (6 bases). Germline CDR1 reads SGHRS; CDR2 reads YFSETQ. The CDR3 runs 14 residues. V gave up 4 bases and J gave up 5 bases, with 13 bases separating them. CDR3 DNA sequence: TGCGCCAGCAGCGGAGGCGGGGTTGACAATGAGCAGTTCTTC. Translating gives CASSGGGVDNEQFF.

This clone was seen only a few times. The chain has TRBV19 and TRBJ1-2; 11 nucleotides line up with TRBD1. V lost 6 bases to trimming and J lost 6 bases; unmatched junction nucleotides: 6. Germline V gene lookup returns CDR1 LNHDA and CDR2 SQIVND (reference sequence). This CDR3 comprises 14 residues. CDR3 coding DNA: TGTGCCAGTAGGTGGACAGGGGGCTCCCATGGCTACACCTTC. It yields the protein CASRWTGGSHGYTF.

In its sample, this clone was seen once. Additional DNA sequences in this sample encode the identical CDR3. The rearrangement links TRBV7-3 to TRBJ1-1; D not resolved. This CDR3 contains 13 residues. In germline, CDR1 is SGHTA, CDR2 FQGTGA. The V and J ends lost 3 bases and 2 bases respectively, with 7 bases between them. CDR3 coding DNA: TGTGCCAGCAGCTTTGCGGGTAACACTGAAGCTTTCTTT. Translating gives CASSFAGNTEAFF.

V usage is TRBV5-5 and J usage is TRBJ1-1, with D unclear. The CDR3 is made up of 13 amino acids. Deletions cut 0 bases from V and 5 bases from J, with 8 bases between. Looked up from germline, CDR1 is SGHKS and CDR2 is YYEKEE (reference sequence). CDR3 in DNA: TGTGCCAGCAGCTTGGCGGTTAAAACTGAAGCTTTCTTT. This codes for CASSLAVKTEAFF.

The chain has TRBV6-4 and TRBJ2-3; D may be TRBD1 (5 bases). This CDR3 has 15 amino acids. V lost 2 bases to trimming and J lost 4 bases, with 13 bases between them. Germline CDR1 is MRHNA and CDR2 is SNTAGT. The CDR3 nucleotides are TGTGCCAGCAGTGACCAGGGTGTAGCCCCAGATACGCAGTATTTT. Residues: CASSDQGVAPDTQYF.

CDR3 in amino acids: CASTSLSGGEEGEQYF. In DNA form, the CDR3 reads TGTGCCAGCACCTCCCTTTCGGGGGGAGAAGAAGGCGAGCAGTACTTC. The gene calls are TRBV27 and TRBJ2-7; 7 bases line up with TRBD2. The CDR3 runs 16 residues. V was pared by 7 bases and J by 6 bases, with 18 bases of the junction left unmatched. The germline V gene encodes CDR1 MNHEY and CDR2 SMNVEV (reference sequence).

The rearrangement joins TRBV6-1 to TRBJ2-2; a weak D match, TRBD2 (5 bases). Germline lookup yields CDR1 MNHNS and CDR2 SASEGT. The CDR3 length is 16 residues. V was clipped by 1 base and J by 4 bases, with 13 bases between them. CDR3: CASSEGLTIFTGELFF. CDR3 DNA: TGTGCCAGCAGTGAAGGATTGACTATCTTCACCGGGGAGCTGTTTTTT.

The table lists this clone with a few counts. The chain carries TRBV7-8 and TRBJ2-1; D ambiguous. The CDR3 is 16 amino acids. The germline CDR1 and CDR2 sequences are SGHVS and FQNEAQ. V shed 3 bases and J shed 2 bases, with 14 bases lying between them. The CDR3 DNA is TGTGCCAGCAGCTTGCACGACTCGCGCCCCTACAATGAGCAGTTCTTC. It translates to CASSLHDSRPYNEQFF.

V is TRBV6-1 and J is TRBJ2-7; D remains unclear. This CDR3 is built from 15 residues. Germline lookup yields CDR1 MNHNS and CDR2 SASEGT. Trimming took off 10 bases at V and 2 bases at J, with 21 bases between the two ends. CDR3: CATVPGPSSTYEQYF. CDR3 nucleotide sequence: TGTGCCACCGTTCCGGGTCCCTCTTCTACCTACGAGCAGTACTTC.

This clone was counted between two and nine times. The rearrangement joins TRBV28 to TRBJ2-1; the match to TRBD1 covers 9 bases. Germline lookup yields CDR1 MDHEN and CDR2 SYDVKM. After removal of 3 bases from V and 0 bases from J, the junction contained 12 bases not matched to a gene. The CDR3 has 19 amino acids. The CDR3 nucleotides read TGTGCCAGCAGTTTTCCGGGACAGGGCCTCATTAGCTCCTACAATGAGCAGTTCTTC. It specifies CASSFPGQGLISSYNEQFF.

This chain joins TRBV6-6 and TRBJ2-2; D possibly corresponds to TRBD2 (5 bases). V lost 8 bases, J lost 2 bases, and 15 bases lay in between. The CDR3 is 15 amino acids. Germline V gene sequence: CDR1 MNHNY, CDR2 SVGAGI (reference sequence). The CDR3 protein is CASGGLGLNTGELFF. The CDR3 coding sequence is TGTGCCAGCGGAGGCCTGGGGTTAAACACCGGGGAGCTGTTTTTT.

In its sample, this clone was seen a few times. The gene calls are TRBV7-8 and TRBJ2-5; no reliable D call. There are 12 residues in the CDR3. Germline V lookup: CDR1 SGHVS, CDR2 FQNEAQ. V lost 1 base and J lost 5, with 5 bases in between. The chain's CDR3 is CASSLGAETQYF. CDR3 nucleotide sequence: TGTGCCAGCAGCTTAGGGGCCGAGACCCAGTACTTC.

The V call is TRBV4-1, the J call TRBJ2-5; 10 bases match TRBD2. V trimming: 0 bases; J trimming: 2 bases; junction bases outside the gene matches: 9. Germline CDR1 reads MGHRA; CDR2 reads YSYEKL. The CDR3 runs to 18 residues. Here the CDR3 reads CASSQDPTSGNLQETQYF. In DNA form, the CDR3 reads TGCGCCAGCAGCCAAGATCCCACTAGCGGGAACTTACAAGAGACCCAGTACTTC.